The rows below give T cell receptor beta chains drawn from one sample of a study of identical twins. TCRdb reprocessed the 5' RACE reads via MiXCR and lists one record per CDR3 protein. In the table there are 400,000 or so distinct CDR3 sequences, approximately 9.1% of which are singletons. The sequencing input was naive T cells sorted from blood. The receptors here all came from a woman in her forties or fifties in good health. Each CDR3 is given with its conserved first and last residue. D genes are given only for firm matches.

CDR3: CASSQLGVGIYNEQFF
D: NA
V: TRBV4-1

CDR3: CASSIGGGNTGELFF
D: NA
V: TRBV6-5

CDR3: CASSQKIIRGRSPRYNEQFF
D: TRBD2
V: TRBV14

CDR3: CASSQDRRTNEQYF
D: NA
V: TRBV4-1

CDR3: CASSGIGTSGRRRQFF
D: TRBD2
V: TRBV3-1

CDR3: CSGDPLGTGELFF
D: NA
V: TRBV29-1

CDR3: CASSLDGTGANVLTF
D: NA
V: TRBV5-1

CDR3: CASSQDSATQETQYF
D: NA
V: TRBV4-1

CDR3: CASQTNLIPDNEQFF
D: NA
V: TRBV5-1

CDR3: CASTPLPGTYEQYF
D: NA
V: TRBV5-1

CDR3: CASSIRSYGTEAFF
D: NA
V: TRBV11-2

CDR3: CASSGGAFGVHTEAFF
D: NA
V: TRBV5-6

CDR3: CASSPSWGRGEQYF
D: TRBD2
V: TRBV19

CDR3: CASSQDPGRVGVDEAFF
D: NA
V: TRBV4-1

CDR3: CASSRGAGYGYTF
D: NA
V: TRBV5-1